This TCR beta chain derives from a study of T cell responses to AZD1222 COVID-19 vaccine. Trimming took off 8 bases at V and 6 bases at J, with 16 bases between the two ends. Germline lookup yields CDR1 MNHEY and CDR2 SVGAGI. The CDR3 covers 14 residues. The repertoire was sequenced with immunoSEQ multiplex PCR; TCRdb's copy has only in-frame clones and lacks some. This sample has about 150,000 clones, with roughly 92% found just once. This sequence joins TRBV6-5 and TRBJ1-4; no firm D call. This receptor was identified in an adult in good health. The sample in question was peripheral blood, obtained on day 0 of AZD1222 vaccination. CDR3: CASLRTRLDEKLFF. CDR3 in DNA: TGTGCCAGCTTGAGGACGCGACTGGATGAAAAACTGTTTTTT.